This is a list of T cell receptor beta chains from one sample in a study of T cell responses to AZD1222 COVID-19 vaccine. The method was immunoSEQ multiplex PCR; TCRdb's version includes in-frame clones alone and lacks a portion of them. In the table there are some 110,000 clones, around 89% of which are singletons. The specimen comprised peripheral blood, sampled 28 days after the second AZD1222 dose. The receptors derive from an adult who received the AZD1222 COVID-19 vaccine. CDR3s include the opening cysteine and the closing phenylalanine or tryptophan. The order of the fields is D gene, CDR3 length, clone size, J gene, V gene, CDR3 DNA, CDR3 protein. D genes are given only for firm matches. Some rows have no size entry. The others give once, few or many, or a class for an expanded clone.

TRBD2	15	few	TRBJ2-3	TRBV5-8	TGTGCCAGCAGCCGTGGAGGACTAGCGACAGATACGCAGTATTTT	CASSRGGLATDTQYF
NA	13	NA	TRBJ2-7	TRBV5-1	TGCGCCAGCAGACCCGACAGTTACGACGACCAGTACTTC	CASRPDSYDDQYF
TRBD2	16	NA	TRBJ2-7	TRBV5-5	TGTGCCAGCAGCTTGGGACTAGCGGGGGGATCCTACGAGCAGTACTTC	CASSLGLAGGSYEQYF
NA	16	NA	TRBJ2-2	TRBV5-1	TGCGCCAGCAGCTTGGTGGAACTACAGAACACCGGGGAGCTGTTTTTT	CASSLVELQNTGELFF
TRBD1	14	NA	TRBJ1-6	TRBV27	TGTGCCAGCAGTTTAGGGACAGGGAATTCACCCCTCCACTTT	CASSLGTGNSPLHF
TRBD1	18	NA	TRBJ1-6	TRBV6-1	TGTGCCAGCAGTGAAGGGGACAGCTTAAGCTCCTATAATTCACCCCTCCACTTT	CASSEGDSLSSYNSPLHF
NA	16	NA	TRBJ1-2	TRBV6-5	TGTGCCAGCAGTTACTCTACGGGGGAGAGAGACTATGGCTACACCTTC	CASSYSTGERDYGYTF
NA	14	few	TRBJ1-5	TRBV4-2	TGTGCCAGCAGCCAAGGTTCGGGGAATCAGCCCCAGCATTTT	CASSQGSGNQPQHF
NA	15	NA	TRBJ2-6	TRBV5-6	TGTGCCAGCAGCTTGGGGGTTTTTGGGGCCAACGTCCTGACTTTC	CASSLGVFGANVLTF
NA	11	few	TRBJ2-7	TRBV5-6	TGTGCCAGCAGCCAGGGGTTCGAGCAGTACTTC	CASSQGFEQYF
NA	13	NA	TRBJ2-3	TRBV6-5	TGTGCCAGCAGTCCCCTAGGTGACGATACGCAGTATTTT	CASSPLGDDTQYF
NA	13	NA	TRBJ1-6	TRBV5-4	TGTGCCAGCAGCCAAAGAGCGGGGGTGGCCCTCCACTTT	CASSQRAGVALHF
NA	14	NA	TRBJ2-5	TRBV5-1	TGCGCCAGCAGGACCCAGCAGGTACAAGAGACCCAGTACTTC	CASRTQQVQETQYF
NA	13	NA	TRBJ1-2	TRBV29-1	TGCAGCGTTGACGGCTCCGCGGCGGGTGGCTACACCTTC	CSVDGSAAGGYTF
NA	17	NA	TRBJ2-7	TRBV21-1	TGTGCCAGCAGCAAAGACGTTAGCGCTAGCGGGGGACCTGGTATGTACTTC	CASSKDVSASGGPGMYF
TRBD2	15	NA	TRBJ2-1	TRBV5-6	TGTGCCAGCAGCTTGGATCGGGGGGCCTACAATGAGCAGTTCTTC	CASSLDRGAYNEQFF
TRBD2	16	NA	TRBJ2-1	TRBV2	TGTGCCAGCAGGGAACGGACTAGCGGGGGGTACAATGAGCAGTTCTTC	CASRERTSGGYNEQFF
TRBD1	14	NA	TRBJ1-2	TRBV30	TGTGCCTGGAGCGGGACAGGGACGTCATGGGGCTACACCTTC	CAWSGTGTSWGYTF
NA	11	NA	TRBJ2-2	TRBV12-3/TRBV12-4	TGTGCCAGTAGGGGGGCCGGGGAGCTGTTTTTT	CASRGAGELFF
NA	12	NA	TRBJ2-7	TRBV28	TGTGCCAGCAGTTTACGGTCCTACGAGCAGTACTTC	CASSLRSYEQYF
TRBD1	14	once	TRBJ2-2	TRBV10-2	TGCGCCAGCACTGGACAGGGGTACACCGGGGAGCTGTTTTTT	CASTGQGYTGELFF
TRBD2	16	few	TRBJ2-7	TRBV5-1	TGCGCCAGCAGCTGGCCCCTAGCGGGGAGCTCCTACGAGCAGTACTTC	CASSWPLAGSSYEQYF
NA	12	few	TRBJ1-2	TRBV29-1	TGCAGCGTTGAAGACATTAATTATGGCTACACCTTC	CSVEDINYGYTF
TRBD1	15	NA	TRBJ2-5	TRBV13	TGTGCCAGCAGCTTCCCGACAGGGGGCGATGGGACCCAGTACTTC	CASSFPTGGDGTQYF
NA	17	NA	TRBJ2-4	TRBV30	TGTGCCTGGACCTCAGACCCCCCGCGCTTTGCCAAAAACATTCAGTACTTC	CAWTSDPPRFAKNIQYF
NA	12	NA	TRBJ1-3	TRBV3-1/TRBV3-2	TGTGCCAGCAGCCCTATCGGAAACACCATATATTTT	CASSPIGNTIYF
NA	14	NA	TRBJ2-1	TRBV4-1	TGCGCCAGCAGCCCGAGGGTCCCCTACAATGAGCAGTTCTTC	CASSPRVPYNEQFF
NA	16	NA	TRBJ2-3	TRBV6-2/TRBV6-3	TGTGCCAGCAGTGCTCTCCGGGACGGCGCGACAGATACGCAGTATTTT	CASSALRDGATDTQYF
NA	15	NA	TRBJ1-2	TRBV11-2	TGTGCCAGCAGCTTAGATAGGACAACGGGGCCCGGCTACACCTTC	CASSLDRTTGPGYTF
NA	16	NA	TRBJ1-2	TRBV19	TGTGCCAGTAGTATAGATGCAGAGTCAAAGGGAGATGGCTACACCTTC	CASSIDAESKGDGYTF
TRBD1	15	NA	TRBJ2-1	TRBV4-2	TGTGCCAGCAGCCAAGTCGGTTTAGGGGGCAGTGAGCAGTTCTTC	CASSQVGLGGSEQFF
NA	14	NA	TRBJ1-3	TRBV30	TGTGCCTGGGCCCCCTACTCGGGCGGAAACACCATATATTTT	CAWAPYSGGNTIYF
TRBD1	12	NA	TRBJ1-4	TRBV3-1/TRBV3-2	TGTGCCAGCAGCCGGACAGGGGGCGGACTGTTTTTT	CASSRTGGGLFF
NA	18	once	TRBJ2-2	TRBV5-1	TGCGCCAGCAGCTTGGCCGTGAGGACATTCCTCAACACCGGGGAGCTGTTTTTT	CASSLAVRTFLNTGELFF
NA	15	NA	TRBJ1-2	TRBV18	TGTGCCAGCTCACCAGGGCAGGGAACTAACTATGGCTACACCTTC	CASSPGQGTNYGYTF